The 13 T cell receptor beta chains listed next were all sequenced from one sample in a study of T cells in Graves' hyperthyroidism and ophthalmopathy. Amplification targeted TCR beta CDR3 regions from RNA transcripts. Using the HTBI primer set, a first-round RT-PCR was run on the TCR CDR3. TCRdb reprocessed the multiplex PCR reads via MiXCR and lists one record per CDR3 protein. The table shows around 600,000 distinct CDR3 sequences, with around 15% occurring only once. Sequenced material: blood. These receptors were collected from a woman between 50 and 59 years old with Graves' ophthalmopathy.

As regards this clonotype: A much larger clone lies a single base off, so this may be a read error. The missing conserved phenylalanine or tryptophan at the end of this CDR3 makes a read error likely. The V and J genes are TRBV9 and TRBJ1-1, with D perhaps matching TRBD1 (5 bases). Germline loops: CDR1 SGDLS, CDR2 YYNGEE. V was shortened by 0 bases and J by 9 bases, with 18 bases between the two germline ends. The CDR3 has 15 residues. Written as DNA, the CDR3 is TGTGCCAGCAGCGTAGAGGGTCGGCAGGGCGGGAAAGCTTTCCTT. Translated, it gives CASSVEGRQGGKAFL.

This clonotype was seen many times. The chain couples TRBV28 to TRBJ2-5; no definite D call. V lost 5 bases and J lost 1, with 11 bases in between. Germline CDR1 is MDHEN and CDR2 is SYDVKM. The CDR3 covers 14 residues. CDR3 sequence (DNA): TGTGCCAGCAGTCTGACCAAGGGCCAAGAGACCCAGTACTTC. It encodes CASSLTKGQETQYF.

This clonotype has only a few counts. The chain employs TRBV28 and TRBJ2-3; D ambiguous. CDR3 length equals 19 residues. The germline CDR1 and CDR2 sequences are MDHEN and SYDVKM. V was clipped by 6 bases and J by 4 bases, with 29 bases between them. This chain's CDR3 is CASSQEILATQPPADTQYF. The CDR3 nucleotides read TGTGCCAGCAGCCAAGAAATTTTAGCAACACAACCCCCCGCAGATACGCAGTATTTT.

This clonotype was counted ten times or more. The rearrangement joins TRBV27 to TRBJ1-5, with TRBD1 matching over 9 bases. Germline V gene sequence: CDR1 MNHEY, CDR2 SMNVEV (reference sequence). The V and J ends lost 6 bases and 3 bases, in that order; junction bases with no gene match: 9. CDR3 length equals 16 residues. CDR3 sequence: CASRGQQGAFNQPQHF. The DNA of the CDR3 is TGTGCCAGCAGGGGACAACAGGGGGCTTTCAATCAGCCCCAGCATTTT.

The table lists this clonotype with many counts. V is TRBV12-3 or TRBV12-4 and J is TRBJ2-3, with no clear D. CDR3 length: 14 amino acids. Trimming removed 3 bases from V and 2 bases from J, with 9 bases in between. The CDR3 protein is CASSFILATDTQYF. In nucleotides, the CDR3 is TGTGCCAGCAGTTTTATTCTCGCCACAGATACGCAGTATTTT.

This chain links TRBV10-3 with TRBJ1-4; 7 bases line up with TRBD1. The J segment lost 7 bases and the V segment lost 4 bases, leaving 3 bases of the junction unmatched. Germline-derived CDR1 and CDR2 are ENHRY and SYGVKD. This CDR3 is 13 amino acids long. Here the CDR3 reads CAISVRTGEKLFF. Written as DNA, the CDR3 is TGTGCCATCAGTGTCAGGACAGGTGAAAAACTGTTTTTT.

This clonotype was found many times. The chain uses TRBV7-3 and TRBJ2-5; 13 bases are a match to TRBD2. The trim removed 4 bases at V and 5 bases at J, leaving 7 bases unmatched. Per germline, CDR1 SGHTA and CDR2 FQGTGA. This CDR3 comprises 16 residues. CDR3 sequence reads: CASSSRLAGGVETQYF. CDR3 DNA: TGTGCCAGCAGCTCCAGACTAGCGGGAGGCGTGGAGACCCAGTACTTC.

The V and J genes are TRBV19 and TRBJ1-1, with D possibly being TRBD1 (6 bases). The CDR3 runs to 15 residues. Trimming took off 7 bases at V and 1 base at J, with 16 bases between the two ends. Germline values: CDR1 LNHDA, CDR2 SQIVND (reference sequence). CDR3 amino acids: CASKLADRPNTEAFF. The DNA of the CDR3 is TGTGCCAGTAAGTTAGCCGACAGGCCGAACACTGAAGCTTTCTTT.

Remarks on this clonotype: A much larger clone lies a single base off, so this may be a read error. The V gene is TRBV24-1, the J gene TRBJ2-3; D remains unclear. Germline CDR1 is KGHDR and CDR2 is SFDVKD. The CDR3 sequence is 13 residues long. CDR3 amino acids: CAASSPVTDTQYF. The CDR3 nucleotides are TGTGCCGCCAGTTCACCGGTCACAGATACGCAGTATTTT.

This clonotype has a handful of counts. The chain has TRBV9 and TRBJ1-4; no reliable D call. This CDR3 is 14 amino acids long. V shed 3 bases and J shed 5 bases, with 11 bases lying between them. In germline, CDR1 is SGDLS, CDR2 YYNGEE. CDR3 in DNA: TGTGCCAGCAGCGCACCGCGGGCGAATGAAAAACTGTTTTTT. Encoded protein: CASSAPRANEKLFF.

The V call is TRBV6-2 or TRBV6-3, the J call TRBJ2-4; 10 positions agree with TRBD1. Trimming at V came to 2 bases and at J to 0 bases, leaving 4 bases not matched to a gene. Per the germline V gene, CDR1 is MNHEY and CDR2 is SVGEGT. This CDR3 contains 17 residues. The CDR3 reads CASSYRDRGLAKNIQYF. DNA of the CDR3: TGTGCCAGCAGTTACCGGGACAGGGGCTTAGCCAAAAACATTCAGTACTTC.

With regard to this clonotype: A much more abundant neighbour one base away suggests this may be a read error. This chain connects TRBV27 to TRBJ1-2, with TRBD1 as a possible D gene (6 bases). The V end lost 10 bases, the J end lost 5 bases, and 26 bases lay between the germline ends. The CDR3 has 16 residues. CDR1 MNHEY and CDR2 SMNVEV come from the germline V gene (reference sequence). The DNA of the CDR3 is TGTGCCAACGGACCCCCCTGGGATACAGGGCTGTATGGCTACACCTTC. Residues: CANGPPWDTGLYGYTF.

This clonotype was found many times. The chain links TRBV11-3 to TRBJ2-3; 9 nucleotides line up with TRBD1. J was trimmed by 2 bases and V by 5 bases; bases with no gene match: 5. Per the germline V gene, CDR1 is SGHNT and CDR2 is YENEEA. The CDR3 is 15 residues long. CDR3 sequence reads: CASSIGTGYTDTQYF. The CDR3 nucleotides are TGTGCCAGCAGCATCGGGACAGGGTACACAGATACGCAGTATTTT.